This T cell receptor (beta chain) was recovered during a study of cytomegalovirus exposure and HLA in healthy donors. Turning to the study itself: Among the approximately 380 donors who were genotyped, around 77% fell in the genetic ancestry cluster that is associated with self-reported Caucasian donors.

Broader study findings: The classifier, whose performance was assessed in both the original and validation cohorts, reportedly diagnosed cytomegalovirus status with high specificity and sensitivity.

The PCR made use of 60 Vbeta and 13 Jbeta primers. The protocol was immunoSEQ multiplex PCR, while the TCRdb copy is restricted to in-frame clones and leaves out a portion. The sample lists 200,000 to 300,000 clones, 84% seen once, with about 2% in the top ten. In regard to this clone: Antigen specificity is unknown.

CDR1 is SGDLS, CDR2 YYNGEE, per germline. The CDR3 sequence is 16 residues long. J lost 3 bases, V lost 3 bases, and 9 bases had no gene match. The chain carries TRBV9 and TRBJ2-7; 10 bases line up with TRBD2. This clonotype was sampled from a woman aged 40 to 50 in good health and CMV-seropositive. The specimen sequenced was PBMCs. CDR3 DNA: TGTGCCAGCAGCGCCGACCCGTGGACTAGCGGCTACGAGCAGTACTTC. It specifies CASSADPWTSGYEQYF.